These T cell receptor beta chains were read from a single sample in a study of radiation and T cells in renal cell carcinoma. Sequencing used immunoSEQ multiplex PCR; TCRdb keeps in-frame clones, though not all of them. Seen here are approximately 24,000 clones, about half observed once, and the top ten hold about a sixth. The sample here was tumor tissue, taken from a patient whose treatment included radiotherapy and nephrectomy. These TCRs come from a woman in her forties or fifties with renal cell carcinoma. Each CDR3 is given with its conserved first and last residue. Fields, in order: J gene, clone size, V gene, D gene, CDR3 DNA, CDR3 protein. The D gene is left open where the match is weak. A clone size is listed for some rows: how often the clone was seen (once, few, many), or a class if it is expanded.

>TRBJ2-5|-|TRBV4-2|-
TGTGCCAGCAGCCAAGATACCGGAGCGATTGGGGAGACCCAGTACTTC
CASSQDTGAIGETQYF
>TRBJ2-7|few|TRBV6-1|-
TGTGCCAGCAGTCAATTGACAGCGCTCTACGAGCAGTACTTC
CASSQLTALYEQYF
>TRBJ2-2|many|TRBV5-8|-
TGTGCCAGCAGCTACACAGGGATTCGGACCGGGGAGCTGTTTTTT
CASSYTGIRTGELFF
>TRBJ1-1|-|TRBV2|-
TGTGCCAGCAGTATGAACACTGAAGCTTTCTTT
CASSMNTEAFF
>TRBJ2-7|many|TRBV11-2|-
TGTGCCAGCAGCTTAGGAAGAGGGGTTTGGGGTAACTACGAGCAGTACTTC
CASSLGRGVWGNYEQYF
>TRBJ2-1|-|TRBV7-8|TRBD2
TGTGCCAGCAGCCTACCTTATCTAGCGGGGGCCCATGAGCAGTTCTTC
CASSLPYLAGAHEQFF
>TRBJ1-2|few|TRBV5-1|-
TGCGCCAGCAGCGAATCACAGGGAAGTTGGGGCTACACCTTC
CASSESQGSWGYTF
>TRBJ1-1|-|TRBV19|TRBD1
TGTGCCAGTATGGGACAGCGTATCACTGAAGCTTTCTTT
CASMGQRITEAFF
>TRBJ1-5|-|TRBV6-1|TRBD1
TGTGCCAGCAGAATCTCTCCAGGGGGCCATCAGCCCCAGCATTTT
CASRISPGGHQPQHF
>TRBJ2-7|few|TRBV10-3|-
TGTGCCATCAGTGAGGAGCGGGACGAGCAGTACTTC
CAISEERDEQYF
>TRBJ1-1|medium-sized|TRBV11-1|TRBD1
TGTGCCAGCAGCTTAAGGTCAGGGGGAGCTTTCTTT
CASSLRSGGAFF
>TRBJ1-1|-|TRBV9|-
TGTGCCAGCAGCGTAATCCCGTCGGAGGAAGCTTTCTTT
CASSVIPSEEAFF
>TRBJ1-3|many|TRBV2|-
TGTGCCAGCAGGCCCTACGATTCTGGAAACACCATATATTTT
CASRPYDSGNTIYF